The clone carrying this T cell receptor (beta chain) was observed a single time. This specimen belongs to a study of blood T cell repertoires in COVID-19. The wider study: COVID-19 samples collected from the United States, Italy and Spain covered acute and convalescent phases. Sample material is recorded as cDNA or gDNA derived from T cells, B-cell-depleted T cells, or PBMCs.

Original handling: Amplification with reference gene primers provided the estimates of nucleated cell counts. The protocol was immunoSEQ multiplex PCR, while the TCRdb copy is restricted to in-frame clones and leaves out a portion. The D gene and trimming were derived from the DNA, and the V and J assignments and clone size from that table. This table has approximately 220,000 clones, 80% to 90% appearing once. Someone with COVID-19 had been met by exposed participants within 2 weeks before study entry. CDR3 length equals 13 residues. The germline gives CDR1 SQVTM, CDR2 ANQGSEA. With 7 bases removed from V and 6 bases from J, the gap between germline ends came to 18 bases.

The sample comprised PBMCs or T cells enriched from blood (not recorded which). V gene TRBV29-1 combines with J gene TRBJ1-2, with D possibly matching TRBD1 (5 bases). The sequence derives from a woman aged 25 to 39 who had been exposed to COVID-19. This CDR3 reads CSGQDTTPDGYTF. In nucleotides, the CDR3 is TGCAGCGGCCAGGACACAACCCCTGATGGCTACACCTTC.